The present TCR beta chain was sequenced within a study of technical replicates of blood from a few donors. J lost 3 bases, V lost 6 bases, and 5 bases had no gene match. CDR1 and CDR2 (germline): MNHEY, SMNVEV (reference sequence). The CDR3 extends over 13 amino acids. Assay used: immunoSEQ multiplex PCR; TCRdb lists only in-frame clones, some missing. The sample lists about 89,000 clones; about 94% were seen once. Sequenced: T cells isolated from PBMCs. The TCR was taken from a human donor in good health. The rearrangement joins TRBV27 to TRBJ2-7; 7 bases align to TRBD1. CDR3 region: CASRRQGYYEQYF. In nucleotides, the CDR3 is TGTGCCAGCAGGAGACAGGGATACTACGAGCAGTACTTC.